The clone carrying this T cell receptor beta chain was detected once. The antigen remains undetermined. Constant-segment-primed 5'RACE gave TCR alpha and TCR beta cDNA libraries with sample barcodes and UMIs. TCRdb recomputed calls from the 5' RACE reads with MiXCR, one row per CDR3 protein. The sample lists about 430,000 distinct CDR3 sequences, roughly a quarter occurring once. The data originate from a study of T-cell memory formation after mild COVID-19. Study-wide background: TCR clustering was largely donor specific.

Germline CDR1 and CDR2: MNHEY and SVGAGI. V shed 4 bases, J shed 6 bases, and the junction held 11 bases outside the gene matches. The CDR3 loop spans 16 amino acids. Findings of the study overall: CD4+ contracting clones were mainly CM and EM; CD8+ ones, EMRA. Pre-infection memory held some responding clones, suggesting pre-existing cross-reactive T cells responded.

The sequenced sample was PBMCs or a T cell subset sorted from them (not recorded which). This clonotype was sampled from an adult woman who had mild COVID-19 (a few samples of this study predate the infection). Cell type and time point are not known. This chain connects TRBV6-5 to TRBJ2-2, with 7 bases fitting TRBD2. CDR3 in DNA: TGTGCCAGCAGTTCCCTGGGCGGGGGTTGGGCCGGGGAGCTGTTTTTT. It is translated as CASSSLGGGWAGELFF.